The 2 T cell receptor beta chains below all came from one sample that was sequenced in a study of technical replicates of blood from several donors. Repertoires were generated with immunoSEQ multiplex PCR, while TCRdb's copy carries only in-frame clones and drops some. The table lists approximately 59,000 clones, about 96% of them singletons. Sequences were obtained from PBMCs. Receptor source: a human donor in good health. Some clones in this sample may be carry-over from other donors' samples.

The gene calls are TRBV6-5 and TRBJ1-2; TRBD1 matches 7 bases. CDR3 length equals 15 residues. CDR1 MNHEY and CDR2 SVGAGI come from the germline V gene. J lost 4 bases, V lost 2 bases, and 7 bases had no gene match. The CDR3 DNA is TGTGCCAGCAGTTACGGTTCAGGGGGTAGCTATGGCTACACCTTC. This codes for CASSYGSGGSYGYTF.

This clone was found once. The CDR3 bases are TGCAGTGCTAGAGTCCTCACTGAAGCTTTCTTT. Protein: CSARVLTEAFF. The chain joins TRBV20-1 to TRBJ1-1, with unresolved D. Germline V gene sequence: CDR1 DFQATT, CDR2 SNEGSKA (reference sequence). Trimming left V 1 base short and J 4 bases short, with 4 bases between. This CDR3 is built from 11 residues.